Presented here are 8 T cell receptor beta chains from one specimen sequenced in a study of blood T cell repertoires in COVID-19. This table comes from immunoSEQ multiplex PCR, and its TCRdb copy is limited to in-frame clones, with some not included. The sample holds 150,000 to 200,000 clones, roughly 84% seen once. Sample: peripheral blood. The source of these receptors is a woman aged 70-85 years with COVID-19, enrolled during active disease.

This sequence joins TRBV30 and TRBJ1-4, with D uncertain. The CDR3 runs 15 residues. Germline CDR1 is GTSNPN and CDR2 is SVGIG (reference sequence). V shed 0 bases and J shed 2 bases, with 10 bases lying between them. The CDR3 DNA reads as TGTGCCTGGAGTGTCCTCAGGCCTACTAATGAAAAACTGTTTTTT. This encodes CAWSVLRPTNEKLFF.

CDR3 in DNA: TGTGCCAGCAGCCAAGAGATTGGGACACCTACCGGGCCAGCTTTCTTT. Amino acids: CASSQEIGTPTGPAFF. The rearrangement uses TRBV14 and TRBJ1-1; D might be TRBD1 (6 bases). Trimming left V 0 bases short and J 10 bases short, with 21 bases between. This CDR3 is 16 amino acids long. CDR1 is SGHDN, CDR2 FVKESK, per germline.

This clone was seen a handful of times. V gene TRBV24-1 combines with J gene TRBJ2-3; possible D gene TRBD2, 6 bases. The CDR3 spans 11 residues. From germline, CDR1 is KGHDR and CDR2 SFDVKD. Trimming took 10 bases from V and 10 from J, leaving 14 bases between them. The CDR3 sequence is CATGREVAQYF. The CDR3 bases are TGTGCCACGGGAAGGGAGGTCGCGCAGTATTTT.

The V gene is TRBV28, the J gene TRBJ2-1; D ambiguous. The length of the CDR3 is 14 residues. The V end was cut by 3 bases, the J end by 8 bases, with 14 bases between. Germline CDR1 MDHEN, CDR2 SYDVKM. The CDR3 region is CASSLLRRSDEQFF. In nucleotides, the CDR3 is TGTGCCAGCAGTTTGTTACGCAGAAGCGATGAGCAGTTCTTC.

The chain joins TRBV19 to TRBJ1-5; D unclear. V shed 3 bases and J shed 7 bases, with 16 bases lying between them. CDR3 length: 15 amino acids. Germline CDR1 and CDR2: LNHDA and SQIVND (reference sequence). CDR3 amino acids: CASSIDQEVGQPQHF. DNA for the CDR3: TGTGCCAGTAGTATCGACCAGGAGGTCGGGCAGCCCCAGCATTTT.

The CDR3 loop reads CASNTGAASGANVLTF. The CDR3 region has the DNA TGCGCCAGCAATACAGGGGCGGCCTCTGGGGCCAACGTCCTGACTTTC. The V and J genes are TRBV5-1 and TRBJ2-6, with 7 bases aligning to TRBD1. The V gene end was trimmed by 6 bases and the J gene end by 0 bases; junction bases not matched to a gene: 6. Germline V CDR1 and CDR2: SGHRS, YFSETQ. CDR3 length equals 16 residues.

The V call is TRBV9, the J call TRBJ2-1; D is perhaps TRBD2 (6 bases). CDR1 is SGDLS, CDR2 YYNGEE, per germline. CDR3 length: 15 amino acids. V lost 2 bases and J lost 6, with 15 bases in between. The CDR3 loop reads CASSVGGPSVNEQFF. In DNA, the CDR3 is TGTGCCAGCAGCGTCGGGGGACCTTCGGTCAATGAGCAGTTCTTC. The full variable domain, in which reference TRBV9 and TRBJ2-1 provide the parts outside the CDR3, is DSGVTQTPKHLITATGQRVTLRCSPRSGDLSVYWYQQSLDQGLQFLIQYYNGEERAKGNILERFSAQQFPDLHSELNLSSLELGDSALYFCASSVGGPSVNEQFFGPGTRLTVL.

J is TRBJ1-5 and V is TRBV28, with 9 bases lining up with TRBD1. The J segment lost 3 bases and the V segment lost 6 bases, leaving 9 bases of the junction unmatched. Germline CDR1 and CDR2: MDHEN and SYDVKM. This CDR3 is 16 amino acids long. In DNA form, the CDR3 reads TGTGCCAGCAGCCACCAGGACAGGGGCAACAATCAGCCCCAGCATTTT. Translating gives CASSHQDRGNNQPQHF.